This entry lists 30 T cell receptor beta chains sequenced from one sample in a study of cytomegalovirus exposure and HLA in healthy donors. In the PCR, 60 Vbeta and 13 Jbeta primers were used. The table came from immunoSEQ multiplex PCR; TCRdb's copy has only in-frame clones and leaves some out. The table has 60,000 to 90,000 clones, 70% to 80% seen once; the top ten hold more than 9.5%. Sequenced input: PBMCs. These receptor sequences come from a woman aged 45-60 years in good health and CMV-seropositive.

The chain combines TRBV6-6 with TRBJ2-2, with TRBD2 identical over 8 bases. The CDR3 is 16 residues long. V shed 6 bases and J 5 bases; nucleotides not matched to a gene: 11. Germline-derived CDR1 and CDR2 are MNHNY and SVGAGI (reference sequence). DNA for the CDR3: TGTGCCAGCAGGCTCGGAACGGGACTAGGGACCGGGGAGCTGTTTTTT. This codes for CASRLGTGLGTGELFF.

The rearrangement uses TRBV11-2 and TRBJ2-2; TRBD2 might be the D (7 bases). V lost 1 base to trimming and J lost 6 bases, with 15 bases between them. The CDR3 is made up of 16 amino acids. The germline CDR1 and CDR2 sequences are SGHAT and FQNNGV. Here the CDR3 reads CASSLVILGGPGELFF. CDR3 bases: TGTGCCAGCAGCTTAGTAATATTGGGGGGGCCCGGGGAGCTGTTTTTT.

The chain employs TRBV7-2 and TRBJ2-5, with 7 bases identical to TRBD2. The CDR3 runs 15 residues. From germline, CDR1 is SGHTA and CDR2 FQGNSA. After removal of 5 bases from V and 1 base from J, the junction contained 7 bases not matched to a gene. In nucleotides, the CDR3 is TGTGCCAGCAGCCTGACTAGCAGGGTCCAAGAGACCCAGTACTTC. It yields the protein CASSLTSRVQETQYF.

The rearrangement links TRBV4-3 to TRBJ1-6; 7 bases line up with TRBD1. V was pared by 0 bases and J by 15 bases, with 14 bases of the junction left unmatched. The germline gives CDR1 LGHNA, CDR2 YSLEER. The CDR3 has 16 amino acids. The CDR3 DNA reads TGCGCCAGCAGCCAAGACGCCGGGACAGCCCCCCGGGGCCTCCACTTT. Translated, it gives CASSQDAGTAPRGLHF.

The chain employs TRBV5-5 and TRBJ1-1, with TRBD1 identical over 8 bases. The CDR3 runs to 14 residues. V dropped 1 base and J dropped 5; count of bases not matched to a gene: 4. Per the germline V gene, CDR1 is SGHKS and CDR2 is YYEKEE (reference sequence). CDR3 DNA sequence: TGTGCCAGCAGCTTGAGCAGGGGGCAAACTGAAGCTTTCTTT. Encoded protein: CASSLSRGQTEAFF.

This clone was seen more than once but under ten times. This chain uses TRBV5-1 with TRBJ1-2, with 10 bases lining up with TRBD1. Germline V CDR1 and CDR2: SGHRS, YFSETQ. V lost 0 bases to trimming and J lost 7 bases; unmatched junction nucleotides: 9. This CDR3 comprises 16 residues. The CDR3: CASSLGGRTGGAGYTF. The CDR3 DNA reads TGCGCCAGCAGCTTGGGAGGTAGGACAGGGGGAGCTGGCTACACCTTC.

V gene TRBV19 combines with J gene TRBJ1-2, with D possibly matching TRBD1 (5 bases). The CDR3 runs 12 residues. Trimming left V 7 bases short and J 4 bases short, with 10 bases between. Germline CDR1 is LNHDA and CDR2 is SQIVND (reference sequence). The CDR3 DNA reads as TGTGCCAGTAATGACAGAGCCTATGGCTACACCTTC. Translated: CASNDRAYGYTF.

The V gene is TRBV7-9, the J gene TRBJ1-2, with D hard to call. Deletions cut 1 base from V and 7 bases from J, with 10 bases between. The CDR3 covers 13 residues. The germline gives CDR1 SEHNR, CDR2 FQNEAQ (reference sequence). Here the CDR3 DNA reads TGTGCCAGCAGCTTAGATAACCGAGGTGGCTACACCTTC. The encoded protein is CASSLDNRGGYTF.

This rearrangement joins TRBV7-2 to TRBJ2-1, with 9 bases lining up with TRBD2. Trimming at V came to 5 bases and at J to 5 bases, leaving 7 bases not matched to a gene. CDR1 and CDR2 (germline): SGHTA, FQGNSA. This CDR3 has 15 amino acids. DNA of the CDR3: TGTGCCAGCAGCGCTATCGGGACTAGCCACAATGAGCAGTTCTTC. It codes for CASSAIGTSHNEQFF.

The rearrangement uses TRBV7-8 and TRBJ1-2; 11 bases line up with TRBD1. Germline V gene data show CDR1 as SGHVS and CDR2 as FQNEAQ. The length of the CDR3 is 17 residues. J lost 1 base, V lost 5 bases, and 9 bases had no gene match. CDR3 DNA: TGTGCCAGCAGCCCCCGGGCGGGACAGGGGGTTAACTATGGCTACACCTTC. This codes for CASSPRAGQGVNYGYTF.

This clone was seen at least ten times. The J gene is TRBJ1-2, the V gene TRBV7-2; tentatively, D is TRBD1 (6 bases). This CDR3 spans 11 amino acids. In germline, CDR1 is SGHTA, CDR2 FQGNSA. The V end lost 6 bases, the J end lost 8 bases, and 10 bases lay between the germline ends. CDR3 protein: CASSQRGGYTF. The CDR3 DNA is TGTGCCAGCAGTCAGAGGGGGGGCTACACCTTC.

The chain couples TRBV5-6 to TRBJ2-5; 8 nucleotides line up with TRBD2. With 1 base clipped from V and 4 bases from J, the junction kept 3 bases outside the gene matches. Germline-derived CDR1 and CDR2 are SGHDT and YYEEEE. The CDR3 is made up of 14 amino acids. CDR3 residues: CASSLRAGGETQYF. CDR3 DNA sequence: TGTGCCAGCAGCTTGAGGGCGGGGGGAGAGACCCAGTACTTC.

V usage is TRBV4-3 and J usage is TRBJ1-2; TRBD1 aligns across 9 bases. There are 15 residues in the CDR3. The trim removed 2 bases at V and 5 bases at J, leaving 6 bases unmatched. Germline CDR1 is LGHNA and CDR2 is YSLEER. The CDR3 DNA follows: TGCGCCAGCAGCCAAAATACGGGACAGGGATATGGCTACACCTTC. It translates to CASSQNTGQGYGYTF.

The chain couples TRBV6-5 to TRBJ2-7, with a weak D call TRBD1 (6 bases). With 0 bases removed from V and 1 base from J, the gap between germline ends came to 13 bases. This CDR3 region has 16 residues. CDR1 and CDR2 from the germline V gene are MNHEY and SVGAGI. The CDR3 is CASSYSIEQGSYEQYF. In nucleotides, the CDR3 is TGTGCCAGCAGTTACTCGATCGAGCAGGGGTCCTACGAGCAGTACTTC.

The DNA for the CDR3 is TGTGCCAGCAGCTTGAATCTAGCGGGAGCAGATACGCAGTATTTT. Amino acid sequence: CASSLNLAGADTQYF. J is TRBJ2-3 and V is TRBV5-4; 10 bases are a match to TRBD2. The CDR3 loop spans 15 amino acids. Per germline, CDR1 SGHNT and CDR2 YYREEE (reference sequence). V lost 1 base, J lost 4 bases, and 3 bases stayed unmatched.

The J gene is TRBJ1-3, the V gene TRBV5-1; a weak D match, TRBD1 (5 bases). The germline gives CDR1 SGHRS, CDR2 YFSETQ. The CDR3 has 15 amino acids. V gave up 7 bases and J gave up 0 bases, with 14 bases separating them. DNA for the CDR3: TGCGCCAGCTCCTCCCTCGGGGGCTCTGGAAACACCATATATTTT. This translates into CASSSLGGSGNTIYF.

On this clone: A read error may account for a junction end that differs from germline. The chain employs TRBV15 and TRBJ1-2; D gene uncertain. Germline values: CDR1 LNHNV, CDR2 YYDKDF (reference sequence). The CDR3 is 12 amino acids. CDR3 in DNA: TGTGCCACCAGCAGAGATTTAGGAGGGCGTGGGTTC. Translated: CATSRDLGGRGF.

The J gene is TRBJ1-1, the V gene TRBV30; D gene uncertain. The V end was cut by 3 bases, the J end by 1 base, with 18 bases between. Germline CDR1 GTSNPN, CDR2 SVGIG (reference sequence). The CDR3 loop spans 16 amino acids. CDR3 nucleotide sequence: TGTGCCTGGAGGTACACTAGGAGAGCTTGGAACACTGAAGCTTTCTTT. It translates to CAWRYTRRAWNTEAFF.

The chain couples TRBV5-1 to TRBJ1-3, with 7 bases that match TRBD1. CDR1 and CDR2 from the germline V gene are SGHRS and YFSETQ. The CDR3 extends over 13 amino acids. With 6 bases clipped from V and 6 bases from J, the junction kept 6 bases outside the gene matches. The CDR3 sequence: CASTSGGLNTIYF. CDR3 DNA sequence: TGCGCCAGCACTTCAGGGGGGCTAAACACCATATATTTT.

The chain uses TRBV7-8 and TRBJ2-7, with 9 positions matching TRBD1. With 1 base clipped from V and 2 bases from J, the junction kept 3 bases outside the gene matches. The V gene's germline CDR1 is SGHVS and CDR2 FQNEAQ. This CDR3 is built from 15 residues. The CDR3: CASSLDRQGAYEQYF. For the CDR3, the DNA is TGTGCCAGCAGCTTAGACAGACAGGGGGCCTACGAGCAGTACTTC.

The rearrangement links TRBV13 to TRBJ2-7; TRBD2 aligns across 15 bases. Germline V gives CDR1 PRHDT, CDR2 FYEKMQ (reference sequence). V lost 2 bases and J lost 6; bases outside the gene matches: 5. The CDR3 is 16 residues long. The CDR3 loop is CASSLRTSGRGAEQYF. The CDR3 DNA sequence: TGTGCCAGCAGCTTAAGGACTAGCGGGAGGGGAGCCGAGCAGTACTTC.

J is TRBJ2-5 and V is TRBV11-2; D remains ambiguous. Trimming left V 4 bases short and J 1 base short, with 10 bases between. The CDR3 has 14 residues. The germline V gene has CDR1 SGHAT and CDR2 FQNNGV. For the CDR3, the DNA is TGTGCCAGCAGCTCGTCGTACGGCCAAGAGACCCAGTACTTC. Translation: CASSSSYGQETQYF.

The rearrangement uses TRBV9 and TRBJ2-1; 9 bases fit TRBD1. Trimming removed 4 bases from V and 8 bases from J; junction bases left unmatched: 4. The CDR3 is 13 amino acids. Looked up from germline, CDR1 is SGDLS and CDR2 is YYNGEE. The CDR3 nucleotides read TGTGCCAGCAGCACACAGGGGGCCTATGAGCAGTTCTTC. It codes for CASSTQGAYEQFF.

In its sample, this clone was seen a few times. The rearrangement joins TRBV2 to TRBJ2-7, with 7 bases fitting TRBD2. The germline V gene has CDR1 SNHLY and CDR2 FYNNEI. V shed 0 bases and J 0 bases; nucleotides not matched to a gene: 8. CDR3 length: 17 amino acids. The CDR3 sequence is CASSEAPGTNVSYEQYF. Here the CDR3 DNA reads TGTGCCAGCAGTGAAGCCCCAGGGACTAACGTCTCCTACGAGCAGTACTTC.

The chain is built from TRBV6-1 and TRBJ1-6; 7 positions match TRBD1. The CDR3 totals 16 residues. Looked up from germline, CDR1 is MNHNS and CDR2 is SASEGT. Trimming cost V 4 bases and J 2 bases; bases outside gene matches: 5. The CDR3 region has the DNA TGTGCCAGCAGTGGCCCAGGGGGGCCCTATAATTCACCCCTCCACTTT. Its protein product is CASSGPGGPYNSPLHF.

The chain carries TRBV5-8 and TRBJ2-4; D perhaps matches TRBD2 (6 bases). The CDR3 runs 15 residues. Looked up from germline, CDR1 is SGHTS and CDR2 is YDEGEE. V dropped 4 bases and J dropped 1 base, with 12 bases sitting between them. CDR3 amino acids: CASSLEGNAKNIQYF. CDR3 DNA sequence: TGTGCCAGCAGCCTGGAGGGGAATGCCAAAAACATTCAGTACTTC.

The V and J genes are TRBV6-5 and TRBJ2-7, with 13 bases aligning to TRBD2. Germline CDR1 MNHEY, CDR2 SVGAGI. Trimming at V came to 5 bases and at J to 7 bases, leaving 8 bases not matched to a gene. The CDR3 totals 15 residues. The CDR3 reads CASSTSGRALWEQYF. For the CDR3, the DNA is TGTGCCAGCAGTACTAGCGGGAGGGCCCTGTGGGAGCAGTACTTC.

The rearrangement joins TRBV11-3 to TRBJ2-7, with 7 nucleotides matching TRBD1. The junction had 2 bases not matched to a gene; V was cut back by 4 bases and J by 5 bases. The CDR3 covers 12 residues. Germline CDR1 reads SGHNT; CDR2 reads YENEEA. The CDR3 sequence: CASSSGTDEQYF. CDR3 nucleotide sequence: TGTGCCAGCAGCTCGGGGACAGACGAGCAGTACTTC.

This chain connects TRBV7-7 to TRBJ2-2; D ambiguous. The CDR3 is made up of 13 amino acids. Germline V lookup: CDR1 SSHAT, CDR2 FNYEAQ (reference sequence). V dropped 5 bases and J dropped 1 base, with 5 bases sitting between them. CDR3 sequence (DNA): TGTGCCAGCAGCCCAGGGAACACCGGGGAGCTGTTTTTT. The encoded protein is CASSPGNTGELFF. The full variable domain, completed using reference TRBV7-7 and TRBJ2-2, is GAGVSQSPRYKVTKRGQDVTLRCDPISSHATLYWYQQALGQGPEFLTYFNYEAQPDKSGLPSDRFSAERPEGSISTLTIQRTEQRDSAMYRCASSPGNTGELFFGEGSRLTVL.

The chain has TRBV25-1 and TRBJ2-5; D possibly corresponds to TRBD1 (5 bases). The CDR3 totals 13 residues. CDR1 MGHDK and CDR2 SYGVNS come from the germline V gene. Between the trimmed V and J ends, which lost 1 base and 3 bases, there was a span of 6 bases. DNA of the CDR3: TGTGCCAGCAGTGAATCAGGGAAAGAGACCCAGTACTTC. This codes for CASSESGKETQYF.